Sequencing of this TCR beta chain was carried out in a study of shared clonotypes between healthy human individuals. Study-wide findings and caveats: When naive CD4 clonotypes were compared across a few donors, about 4.8% were shared. Collection of samples was limited to blood; tissue repertoires likely differ.

As concerns this clone: Its antigen is not identified.

J gave up 5 bases and V 4 bases, and 7 bases lay outside the gene matches. The CDR3 consists of 16 residues. Germline V gene data show CDR1 as SGHRS and CDR2 as YFSETQ. Sequenced by immunoSEQ multiplex PCR; TCRdb stores in-frame clones only, minus some. The sample has 950,000 to 1,100,000 clones, around 74% seen once. The source of this sequence is a man aged 18 to 30 in good health. This sequence joins TRBV5-1 and TRBJ2-5; the match to TRBD2 covers 14 bases. Specimen: memory CD4+ T cells sorted from blood. Indicated subset: CD45RA-negative fraction. The CDR3 sequence is CASSRGTSGGGETQYF. CDR3 sequence (DNA): TGCGCCAGCAGCCGAGGGACTAGCGGGGGAGGGGAGACCCAGTACTTC.